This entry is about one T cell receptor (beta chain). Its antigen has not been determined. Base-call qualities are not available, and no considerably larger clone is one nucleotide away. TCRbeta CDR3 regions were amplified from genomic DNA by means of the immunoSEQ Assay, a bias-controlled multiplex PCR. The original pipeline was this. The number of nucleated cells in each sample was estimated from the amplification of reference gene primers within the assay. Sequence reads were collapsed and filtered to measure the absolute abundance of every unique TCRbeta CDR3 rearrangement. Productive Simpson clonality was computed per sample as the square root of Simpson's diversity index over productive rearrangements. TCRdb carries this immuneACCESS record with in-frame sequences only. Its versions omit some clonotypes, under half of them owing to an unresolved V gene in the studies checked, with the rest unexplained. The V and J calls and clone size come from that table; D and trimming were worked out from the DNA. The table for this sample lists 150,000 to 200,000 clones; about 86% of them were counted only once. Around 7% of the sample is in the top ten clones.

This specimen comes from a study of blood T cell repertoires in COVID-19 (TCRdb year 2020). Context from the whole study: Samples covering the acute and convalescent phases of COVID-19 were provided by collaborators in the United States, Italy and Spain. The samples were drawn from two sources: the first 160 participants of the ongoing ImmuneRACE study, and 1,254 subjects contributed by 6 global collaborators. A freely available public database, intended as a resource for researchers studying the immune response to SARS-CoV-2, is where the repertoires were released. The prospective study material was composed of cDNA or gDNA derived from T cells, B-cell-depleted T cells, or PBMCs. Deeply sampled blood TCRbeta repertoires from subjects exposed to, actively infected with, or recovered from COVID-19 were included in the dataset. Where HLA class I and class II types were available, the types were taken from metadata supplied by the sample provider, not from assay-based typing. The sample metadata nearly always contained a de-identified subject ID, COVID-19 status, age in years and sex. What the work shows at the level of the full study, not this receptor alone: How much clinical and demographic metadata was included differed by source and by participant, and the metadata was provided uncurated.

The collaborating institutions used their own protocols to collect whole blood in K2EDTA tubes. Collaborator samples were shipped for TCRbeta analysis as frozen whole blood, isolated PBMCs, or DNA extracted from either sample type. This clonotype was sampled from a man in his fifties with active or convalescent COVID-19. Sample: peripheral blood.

The CDR3 has the sequence CASSVVASGDYNEQFF. The sequenced DNA is TGTGCCAGCAGCGTAGTGGCTAGCGGGGACTACAATGAGCAGTTCTTC. The chain is assembled from TRBV9 and TRBJ2-1, with 9 junctional bases fitting TRBD2. The CDR3 covers 16 residues, taking in both the cysteine and the phenylalanine. The read is trimmed to its CDR3 DNA, 48 bases read in frame from base 1. Looking up the germline V gene yields CDR1 SGDLS and CDR2 YYNGEE. V is pruned by 0 bases and J by 3 bases, leaving 4 bases of the junction without a gene match.